These 18 T cell receptor beta chains were sequenced from one sample in a study of T cells in Graves' hyperthyroidism and ophthalmopathy. Amplification of TCR beta CDR3 regions was performed using RNA transcripts as template. First-round RT-PCR with HTBI primers amplified the TCR CDR3 region. TCRdb re-called the multiplex PCR reads with MiXCR, one entry per CDR3 protein. This sample has around 340,000 distinct CDR3 sequences, with under 25% found just once. Sequences were obtained from blood. The source is a woman aged 45 to 65 with Graves' hyperthyroidism.

This clonotype has a handful of counts. The chain has TRBV29-1 and TRBJ2-7; 10 bases align to TRBD1. Germline-derived CDR1 and CDR2 are SQVTM and ANQGSEA. This CDR3 is 15 amino acids long. The V gene end was trimmed by 6 bases and the J gene end by 6 bases; junction bases not matched to a gene: 14. The CDR3 bases are TGCAGCGTCGTTCGGTTCGGGACAGGGGTCCCCGAGCAGTACTTC. Translated: CSVVRFGTGVPEQYF.

This clonotype came up many times. The rearrangement uses TRBV2 and TRBJ2-2; TRBD2 agrees at 9 bases. Per the germline V gene, CDR1 is SNHLY and CDR2 is FYNNEI. The CDR3 consists of 14 residues. Trimming cost V 6 bases and J 1 base; bases outside gene matches: 0. The CDR3 protein is CASRTSGNTGELFF. The CDR3 coding sequence is TGTGCCAGCAGGACTAGCGGGAACACCGGGGAGCTGTTTTTT.

The gene calls are TRBV20-1 and TRBJ2-5, with a tentative D call TRBD2 (6 bases). The length of the CDR3 is 16 residues. V was pared by 5 bases and J by 5 bases, with 24 bases between. Germline lookup yields CDR1 DFQATT and CDR2 SNEGSKA (reference sequence). This CDR3 reads CSAPDSGPTGGETQYF. Here the CDR3 DNA reads TGCAGTGCTCCGGACTCGGGACCAACTGGAGGGGAGACCCAGTACTTC.

This clonotype was observed many times. The chain employs TRBV6-1 and TRBJ2-3; TRBD2 is a possible D gene (5 bases). Trimming pared 1 base from V and 7 bases from J, leaving 9 bases between. Germline lookup yields CDR1 MNHNS and CDR2 SASEGT. This CDR3 spans 13 amino acids. This CDR3 is CASSEERGNTQYF. Written as DNA, the CDR3 is TGTGCCAGCAGTGAAGAACGAGGGAATACGCAGTATTTT.

The V gene is TRBV20-1, the J gene TRBJ2-5; tentatively, D is TRBD2 (6 bases). The CDR3 has 14 residues. Germline values: CDR1 DFQATT, CDR2 SNEGSKA (reference sequence). V was cut by 0 bases and J by 5 bases, with 13 bases left in between. The CDR3 loop reads CSARDGGILETQYF. The CDR3, as DNA: TGCAGTGCTAGAGATGGAGGGATATTGGAGACCCAGTACTTC.

This clonotype was detected many times. The chain is built from TRBV2 and TRBJ2-1; 8 bases match TRBD1. The CDR3 length is 14 residues. The V and J ends lost 7 bases and 7 bases, in that order; junction bases with no gene match: 9. Germline CDR1 SNHLY, CDR2 FYNNEI. The CDR3 coding sequence is TGTGCCAGCAAAGGGCAAACAGGGGGGAATGAGCAGTTCTTC. This codes for CASKGQTGGNEQFF.

The sample holds many counts of this clonotype. The gene calls are TRBV7-9 and TRBJ2-3, with D perhaps matching TRBD2 (5 bases). V was shortened by 5 bases and J by 1 base, with 16 bases between the two germline ends. Germline V gene data show CDR1 as SEHNR and CDR2 as FQNEAQ (reference sequence). This CDR3 has 16 residues. The CDR3 bases are TGTGCCAGCAGCCCCTCTACCAGCGGACGCACAGATACGCAGTATTTT. Translated, it gives CASSPSTSGRTDTQYF.

This clonotype was seen a few times. The V call is TRBV19, the J call TRBJ2-1; tentative D call: TRBD1 (7 bases). CDR1 and CDR2 (germline): LNHDA, SQIVND (reference sequence). V lost 7 bases and J lost 7, with 14 bases in between. The CDR3 is 13 residues long. Written as DNA, the CDR3 is TGTGCCAGTACCTCGACAGGGAGGAATGAGCAGTTCTTC. It yields the protein CASTSTGRNEQFF.

The rearrangement joins TRBV30 to TRBJ2-1, with D perhaps being TRBD1 or TRBD2 (5 bases each). V lost 3 bases to trimming and J lost 8 bases, with 29 bases between them. Per germline, CDR1 GTSNPN and CDR2 SVGIG (reference sequence). The CDR3 consists of 18 residues. The CDR3 spells CAWSPRLARTIRADEQFF. The CDR3 nucleotides read TGTGCCTGGAGCCCCAGGCTAGCTCGAACAATCAGGGCAGATGAGCAGTTCTTC.

Ten or more counts support this clonotype. This chain links TRBV30 with TRBJ2-7, with a weak D call TRBD1 (5 bases). In germline, CDR1 is GTSNPN, CDR2 SVGIG (reference sequence). The CDR3 extends over 12 amino acids. V was trimmed by 4 bases and J by 2 bases, leaving 9 bases between them. This chain's CDR3 is CAWTAGTYEQYF. DNA for the CDR3: TGTGCCTGGACAGCAGGGACCTACGAGCAGTACTTC.

This clonotype was detected once. The rearrangement joins TRBV20-1 to TRBJ2-7; D unresolved. V lost 0 bases and J lost 9, with 12 bases in between. CDR3 length equals 12 residues. Germline lookup yields CDR1 DFQATT and CDR2 SNEGSKA (reference sequence). The CDR3 nucleotides are TGCAGTGCTAGAGATGCGAAGTGGGGGCAGTACTTC. Translation: CSARDAKWGQYF.

This clonotype was recorded many times. The chain uses TRBV10-3 and TRBJ1-1; D gene uncertain. V lost 2 bases and J 1 base, leaving 8 bases between the germline ends. CDR1 is ENHRY, CDR2 SYGVKD, per germline. The CDR3 loop spans 14 amino acids. The DNA of the CDR3 is TGTGCCATCAGTGAGGGCCAGCAGAACACTGAAGCTTTCTTT. It encodes CAISEGQQNTEAFF.

This clonotype was counted between two and nine times. This chain joins TRBV5-1 and TRBJ2-3, with 10 bases lining up with TRBD2. Trimming at V came to 0 bases and at J to 4 bases, leaving 5 bases not matched to a gene. Germline CDR1 SGHRS, CDR2 YFSETQ. The CDR3 sequence is 16 residues long. CDR3 DNA: TGCGCCAGCAGCTTGGACCTAGCGGGAGTACCAGATACGCAGTATTTT. Translated, it gives CASSLDLAGVPDTQYF.

This clonotype was seen at least ten times. The chain is built from TRBV20-1 and TRBJ2-2; a weak D match, TRBD2 (6 bases). CDR1 is DFQATT, CDR2 SNEGSKA, per germline (reference sequence). Trimming removed 5 bases at V and 1 base at J, with 8 bases between. The CDR3 sequence is 13 residues long. CDR3 coding DNA: TGCAGTGCTCGGAGGGGGAACACCGGGGAGCTGTTTTTT. Protein: CSARRGNTGELFF.

This clonotype was recorded once. This chain uses TRBV6-1 with TRBJ2-2; unclear D gene. Looked up from germline, CDR1 is MNHNS and CDR2 is SASEGT. The CDR3 loop spans 16 amino acids. The V and J ends lost 6 bases and 2 bases respectively, with 16 bases between them. In DNA, the CDR3 is TGTGCCAGCAGCCCCCCACTGGGCTTCAACACCGGGGAGCTGTTTTTT. It translates to CASSPPLGFNTGELFF.

CDR3 loop: CSVDSGTLFF. Here the CDR3 DNA reads TGCAGCGTTGATTCCGGGACCTTGTTTTTT. V gene TRBV29-1 combines with J gene TRBJ2-2, with D perhaps TRBD1 or TRBD2 (5 bases each). CDR1 and CDR2 (germline): SQVTM, ANQGSEA. The CDR3 extends over 10 amino acids. V lost 3 bases and J lost 15, with 11 bases in between.

For this clonotype: With a much larger clone just one base away, this may be a read error. V and J are TRBV20-1 and TRBJ2-5; D not resolved. Germline V CDR1 and CDR2: DFQATT, SNEGSKA (reference sequence). The V gene lost 0 bases and the J gene lost 6 bases, with 17 bases spanning the gap. This CDR3 spans 15 amino acids. The CDR3: CSARDPSRSDKTQYF. The CDR3 bases are TGCAGTGCTAGAGACCCTTCGAGGAGTGACAAGACCCAGTACTTC.

This clonotype has ten or more counts. This chain connects TRBV12-5 to TRBJ2-5; 8 nucleotides match TRBD2. CDR3 size: 17 residues. Looked up from germline, CDR1 is LGHNT and CDR2 is FRNRAP. The ends lost 0 bases at V and 2 bases at J; junction bases unmatched: 8. CDR3 sequence: CASGLVRGGGIQETQYF. The CDR3 bases are TGTGCTAGTGGTTTGGTCCGGGGGGGGGGAATTCAAGAGACCCAGTACTTC.